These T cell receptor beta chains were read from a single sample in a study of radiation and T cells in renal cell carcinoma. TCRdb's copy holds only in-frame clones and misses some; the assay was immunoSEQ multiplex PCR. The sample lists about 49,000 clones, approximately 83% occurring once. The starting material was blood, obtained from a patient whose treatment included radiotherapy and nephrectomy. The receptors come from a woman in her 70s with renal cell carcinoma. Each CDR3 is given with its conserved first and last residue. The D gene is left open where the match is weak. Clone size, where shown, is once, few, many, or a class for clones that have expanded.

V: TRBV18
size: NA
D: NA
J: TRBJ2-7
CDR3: CASSPPRGTYEQYF
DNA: TGTGCCAGCTCACCACCGAGGGGCACATACGAGCAGTACTTC

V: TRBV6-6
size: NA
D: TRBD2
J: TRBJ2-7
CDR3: CASSYTSGEAGEQYF
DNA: TGTGCCAGCAGTTACACTAGCGGGGAGGCGGGTGAGCAGTACTTC

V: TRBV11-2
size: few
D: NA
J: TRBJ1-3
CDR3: CASSYKTGLGGNTIYF
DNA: TGTGCCAGCAGCTACAAAACAGGGCTGGGTGGAAACACCATATATTTT

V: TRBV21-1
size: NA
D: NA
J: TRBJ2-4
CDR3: CASSKGKAKNIQYF
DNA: TGTGCCAGCAGCAAAGGTAAAGCCAAAAACATTCAGTACTTC

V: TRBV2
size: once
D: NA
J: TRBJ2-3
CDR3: CASSKITDTQYF
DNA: TGTGCCAGCAGTAAGATCACAGATACGCAGTATTTT

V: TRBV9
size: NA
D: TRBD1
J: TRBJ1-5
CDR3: CASSIRDRVVLGSNQPQHF
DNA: TGTGCCAGCAGCATCCGGGACAGGGTCGTTCTGGGTAGCAATCAGCCCCAGCATTTT

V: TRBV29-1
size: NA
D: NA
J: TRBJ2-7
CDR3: CSASGGPRNYEQYF
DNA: TGCAGCGCCTCCGGAGGCCCCAGGAACTACGAGCAGTACTTC

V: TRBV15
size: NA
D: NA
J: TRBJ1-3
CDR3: CATSKTTSKMRNTIYF
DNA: TGTGCCACCAGCAAGACGACGTCGAAGATGCGAAACACCATATATTTT

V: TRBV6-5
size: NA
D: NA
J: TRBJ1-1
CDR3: CASSPGRAPGTEAFF
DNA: TGTGCCAGCAGCCCAGGACGGGCCCCAGGGACTGAAGCTTTCTTT

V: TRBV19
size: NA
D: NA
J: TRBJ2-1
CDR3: CASNVGSTYNEQFF
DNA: TGTGCCAGTAACGTAGGGTCCACCTACAATGAGCAGTTCTTC

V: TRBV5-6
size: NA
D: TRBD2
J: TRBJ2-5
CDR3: CASSSAGGLETQYF
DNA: TGTGCCAGCAGCTCTGCGGGGGGGCTGGAGACCCAGTACTTC

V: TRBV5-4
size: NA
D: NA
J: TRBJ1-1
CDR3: CASRLGIGLNTEAFF
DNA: TGTGCCAGCAGGCTTGGAATAGGGTTGAACACTGAAGCTTTCTTT

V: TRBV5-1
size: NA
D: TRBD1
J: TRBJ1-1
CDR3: CASSGGQGDTEAFF
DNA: TGCGCCAGCAGCGGGGGACAGGGAGACACTGAAGCTTTCTTT

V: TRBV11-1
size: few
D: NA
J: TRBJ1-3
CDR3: CASSPRFGNTIYF
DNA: TGTGCCAGCAGTCCGAGATTCGGAAACACCATATATTTT

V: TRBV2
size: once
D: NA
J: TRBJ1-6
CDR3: CASSESFLSDSPLHF
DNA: TGTGCCAGCAGTGAAAGTTTCCTATCGGATTCACCCCTCCACTTT